This T cell receptor beta chain derives from a study of shared clonotypes between healthy human individuals. Study-level points and caveats: Generation probability values for non-shared clonotypes were lower than those for clonotypes shared by all four donors. Blood alone was sampled, and tissue repertoires likely differ.

Produced via immunoSEQ multiplex PCR; TCRdb's table is partial and in-frame only. In the table there are millions of clones, 93% of which are singletons. This CDR3 region has 13 residues. Germline V gene lookup returns CDR1 SEHNR and CDR2 FQNEAQ (reference sequence). The trim removed 2 bases at V and 15 bases at J, leaving 8 bases unmatched. The study drew its donors from healthy HIV-negative adults without recent acute infections or vaccinations. Subsets obtained from CD4+ cells comprised CD45RA+ naive and CD45RA-negative memory cells. As for this clone: The antigen is not known.

Specimen: naive CD4+ T cells from PBMCs. Stated subset: CD45RA+ positively selected. The V and J genes are TRBV7-9 and TRBJ2-1; 9 bases map to TRBD2. The sequence derives from a man between 18 and 29 years old in good health. Some clones in this sample may be carry-over from other donors' samples. The CDR3 reads CASSLTGLADRFF. CDR3 bases: TGTGCCAGCAGCTTAACGGGACTAGCCGACAGGTTCTTC.